This paragraph covers one TCR beta chain sequence. The specificity of this receptor is unknown. Base quality data are lacking; no much larger clone is found one base away. The CDR3 covers 13 residues, taking in both the cysteine and the phenylalanine. The only DNA kept is the CDR3, 39 bases in frame from the first base. From the germline V gene, CDR1 is SGDLS and CDR2 is YYNGEE. The germline ends are 6 bases apart after V is trimmed by 4 bases and J by 0 bases. This sample is drawn from a study of T cell responses to AZD1222 COVID-19 vaccine (dated by TCRdb to the early 2020s). Notes on the research overall: TCR sequencing covered about 230 trial participants: about 210 given two doses of AZD1222 and 26 given two doses of MenACWY control vaccine. Trial participants were enrolled into age subgroups of 18-55, 56-69 and 70-plus years, which contained about 150, 27 and 61 TCR-sequenced participants, respectively.

Read against the paper, the sample's time point label means: about 28 days (+/-7) after the second vaccine dose. AZD1222 recipients whose second dose came at about 4 weeks and those whose second dose came at about 12 weeks were combined into one group, since spike-specific TCR depth and breadth did not differ between the two schedules. Vaccinee samples came from UK trials COV001 and COV002, including a single-blind randomized controlled phase 2/3 trial of AZD1222 (ChAdOx1 nCoV-19) in healthy adults. For TCRbeta chain sequencing, PBMC samples from trial participants were taken at day 0 and at day 28 after the second dose. The CDR3 regions of human TCRbeta chains were analyzed by immunosequencing. Concerning the study's data processing: Repertoire TCRs were checked for matches against a reference library of SARS-CoV-2-specific TCRs that had been generated using the MIRA antigen-specificity platform. Breadth was defined as the fraction of unique TCRs that were SARS-CoV-2-associated, and depth was defined as the fraction of total T cells that were SARS-CoV-2-associated. Each spike-specific TCR was assigned to its reactive spike region and to a CD4 or CD8 class using the MIRA data. Log10-transformed breadth and depth values were compared by one-way ANOVA with Sidak's multiple comparisons tests. Here the immuneACCESS table is served through TCRdb, limited to in-frame sequences with V and J called. Missing clones are a known gap in these copies; in checked studies unresolved V genes cover under half, and the rest lacks a known reason. V and J calls and clone size are copied from that table; D and trimming were computed from the DNA. The sample has about 110,000 clones on record, roughly 89% of them singletons. The top ten hold approximately 15% of the sample.

Broader findings and caveats from the paper: The vaccine-associated CD4 TCRs covered the entire spike protein, and the dominant responses fell in regions 160-218 and 743-854. In the small 56-69-year group, the increase in depth fell short of significance, most likely because of low power. Because no samples from the day 14 peak response were available, repertoires could be characterized only after the peak T cell response. After two AZD1222 doses, spike-specific TCR breadth and depth were significantly higher than at day 0 and than in MenACWY recipients. Conclusions about previously exposed vaccinees are limited because only six or seven AZD1222 recipients were SARS-CoV-2 seropositive at baseline. Participants were mostly white British and included more females than males, and it was suggested by the authors that clonal diversity may have been underestimated. Reportedly, close to half of the unique spike-specific TCRs recognized epitopes lying outside the regions that are mutated in the B.1.351 and B.1.1.7 variants.

This sequence originates from an adult who received the AZD1222 COVID-19 vaccine. This specimen consisted of peripheral blood, obtained 28 days after the second AZD1222 dose. The chain was built from TRBV9 and TRBJ2-3; the D gene lacks a confident call. The nucleotides are TGTGCCAGCAGCCCAGACAGCACAGATACGCAGTATTTT. It is translated as CASSPDSTDTQYF.